The clone carrying this TCR beta chain has more than one count but fewer than ten. Its antigen is undetermined. CDR1 SEHNR and CDR2 FQNEAQ come from the germline V gene (reference sequence). The CDR3 length is 15 residues. V lost 3 bases and J lost 7; bases outside the gene matches: 8. In TCRdb, the reads were re-called with MiXCR into one record per CDR3 protein. The sample contains a few hundred thousand distinct CDR3 sequences, approximately 40% of which appear only once. The data are from a study of T cell repertoires in cytomegalovirus infection. Across the whole study: Newly reported HLA-C-restricted and thoroughly characterized HLA-B-restricted CMV epitopes were employed. Evidence of both CMV infection and a matching HLA type came from public TCR beta signatures. Study outcomes and limitations: HLA-C-restricted TCR beta clonotypes specific for CMV led the ex vivo response. The study identified carriers of CMV plus the relevant HLA from cumulative public TCR beta family frequency.

V is TRBV7-9 and J is TRBJ2-1; 8 bases align to TRBD1. Sequencing used cultured PBMCs, obtained from culture after CMV antigen stimulation. This TCR was sampled from a human donor in good health (CMV status not recorded). Some clones in this sample may be carry-over from other donors' samples. For the CDR3, the DNA is TGTGCCAGCAGCTTCGGACAGGGAAGTTTAAATGAGCAGTTCTTC. Protein: CASSFGQGSLNEQFF. Drawing the rest from reference TRBV7-9 and TRBJ2-1, the complete variable domain is DTGVSQNPRHKITKRGQNVTFRCDPISEHNRLYWYRQTLGQGPEFLTYFQNEAQLEKSRLLSDRFSAERPKGSFSTLEIQRTEQGDSAMYLCASSFGQGSLNEQFFGPGTRLTVL.